What follows is one T cell receptor (beta chain) and its context. The target antigen is unknown. The same CDR3 arises from other DNA sequences in this sample as well. This sample stems from a study of beta chain features in type 1 diabetes. The overall study: Comparable age, gender and cell yields were observed in patients relative to healthy donors. Analysis included under 120,000,000 sorted cells drawn from all samples. General study points: Across all four CD4+ subsets, people with type 1 diabetes showed modestly shorter TCRB CDR3s. Within the patient group, naive, central memory and Treg TCRB repertoires appeared more similar to each other than within healthy donors. Among type 1 diabetes patients, VDJ junctions had fewer insertions and more deletions.

The length of the CDR3 is 14 residues. The germline CDR1 and CDR2 sequences are SGHRS and YFSETQ. V lost 0 bases and J lost 0, with 7 bases in between. Expressed TCRB transcripts were sequenced because the isolated RNA had all been reverse transcribed beforehand. The assay was immunoSEQ multiplex PCR, and TCRdb's table has in-frame clones only and misses some. The data hold 300,000 to 400,000 clones, with around 10% observed a single time. This TCR derives from a man aged 25-40 years with type 1 diabetes. The V and J genes are TRBV5-1 and TRBJ2-7; the D is unclear. The sample comprised central memory CD4+ T cells from blood. CDR3 amino acids: CASSLVVNSYEQYF. The CDR3 DNA is TGCGCCAGCAGCTTGGTTGTTAACTCCTACGAGCAGTACTTC.